This T cell receptor beta chain was observed in a study of blood T cell repertoires in COVID-19 (dated by TCRdb to between 2020 and 2021). A note on the overall study: Collaborator samples came from the United States, Italy and Spain and covered acute and convalescent phases of COVID-19. The material from the prospective study consisted of cDNA or gDNA derived from T cells, B-cell-depleted T cells, or PBMCs. Subjects who had been exposed to COVID-19, were actively infected with it, or had recovered from it provided the deeply sampled blood TCRbeta repertoires that made up the dataset. The repertoires were released in a freely available public database intended as a resource for research on the immune response to SARS-CoV-2. Samples were obtained from the ongoing ImmuneRACE study (first 160 participants) and from 1,000 to 1,500 subjects provided by 6 global collaborators. A de-identified subject ID, COVID-19 status, age in years and sex were almost always included in the sample metadata. HLA class I and class II types, where available, came from metadata supplied by the sample provider rather than from assay-based typing. General conclusions and limits of the study: How much clinical and demographic metadata was included differed by source and by participant, and the metadata was provided uncurated.

The immunoSEQ Assay, a bias-controlled multiplex PCR, was used to amplify TCRbeta CDR3 regions from genomic DNA. The original methods were these. The number of nucleated cells in each sample was estimated by amplification of reference gene primers within the assay. Sequence reads were collapsed and filtered to measure the absolute abundance of every unique TCRbeta CDR3 rearrangement. For each sample, productive Simpson clonality was calculated as the square root of Simpson's diversity index across productive rearrangements. The clones in this table, taken by TCRdb from immuneACCESS, are in-frame only. Not every clone is retained; where verified, under half of the shortfall comes from an unresolved V gene, and the cause of the rest is unknown. Clone size and the V and J calls come from that table; the DNA yielded D and trimming. The sample table records 60,000 to 65,000 clones; approximately 78% of these occur just once. 13% to 15% of the sample comes from the top ten.

In Seattle, one collaborating source enrolled patients while the infection was active and tracked those patients longitudinally over the course of disease. The collaborating institutions used their own protocols to collect whole blood in K2EDTA tubes. For TCRbeta analysis, collaborator samples were shipped as frozen whole blood, as isolated PBMCs, or as DNA extracted from either sample type. The CDR3 numbers 14 residues from cysteine through phenylalanine. This entry keeps only the CDR3 DNA: 42 bases, framed from base 1. V and J are truncated by 6 bases and 7 bases respectively, leaving an intervening sequence of 16 bases. CDR1 and CDR2 are read off the germline V gene as SNHLY and FYNNEI. To note about this clone: Its antigen is still unknown. No base quality values were provided; no much bigger clone lies one nucleotide off.

The sequence joins TRBV2 to TRBJ1-5, with a weak D call of TRBD1 (5 bases match). Sample: peripheral blood. The TCR was taken from a man in his 60s with COVID-19, enrolled during active disease. The sequence in DNA is TGTGCCAGCAGGGAACAGGCGGGAGGCCAGCCCCAGCATTTT. This is translated as CASREQAGGQPQHF.